This TCR beta chain came from a study of cytomegalovirus exposure and HLA in healthy donors. 60 Vbeta and 13 Jbeta primers were used in PCR. Sequencing used immunoSEQ multiplex PCR; TCRdb keeps in-frame clones, though not all of them. The repertoire holds around 38,000 clones, 60% to 70% seen once, with roughly 18% in the top ten. Germline CDR1 is SGHTA and CDR2 is FQGNSA. V was clipped by 0 bases and J by 8 bases, with 11 bases between them. The CDR3 length is 15 residues. Study-wide results and caveats: As a later analysis showed, several of the most significant clusters appeared to be linked to common viral pathogens. Highly shared variants forming one cluster were likely a sequencing artifact.

To note about this clone: The target antigen is unknown.

The specimen sequenced was PBMCs. The rearrangement uses TRBV7-2 and TRBJ1-6; D is unresolved. The receptor was isolated from a man aged 45-60 years in good health and CMV-seropositive. This CDR3 reads CASSLASGQDSPLHF. For the CDR3, the DNA is TGTGCCAGCAGCTTAGCGTCCGGTCAGGATTCACCCCTCCACTTT. Based on the CDR3 plus reference TRBV7-2 and TRBJ1-6, the full variable domain is GAGVSQSPSNKVTEKGKDVELRCDPISGHTALYWYRQSLGQGLEFLIYFQGNSAPDKSGLPSDRFSAERTGGSVSTLTIQRTQQEDSAVYLCASSLASGQDSPLHFGNGTRLTVT.